These 2 T cell receptor beta chains share one sample of origin, sequenced in a study of blood T cell repertoires in COVID-19. Method: immunoSEQ multiplex PCR; TCRdb's copy keeps in-frame clones and lacks some. The data show some 300,000 clones, with 70% to 90% seen just once and approximately 2% held by the top ten. Sequencing used PBMCs or T cells enriched from blood (not recorded which). The receptors were gathered from a woman aged 60-75 years in a cohort exposed to, infected with or recovered from COVID-19 (not recorded which).

This rearrangement joins TRBV5-1 to TRBJ1-4, with 9 bases fitting TRBD1. CDR3 length equals 15 residues. Germline trimming cut 0 bases from V and 8 bases from J; bases unmatched to any gene: 5. Per germline, CDR1 SGHRS and CDR2 YFSETQ. CDR3 protein: CASSLGVTGGEKLFF. CDR3 DNA: TGCGCCAGCAGCTTGGGGGTAACAGGGGGCGAAAAACTGTTTTTT.

V and J are TRBV28 and TRBJ2-1; 14 nucleotides line up with TRBD2. Per germline, CDR1 MDHEN and CDR2 SYDVKM. J lost 8 bases, V lost 6 bases, and 12 bases had no gene match. The CDR3 runs to 17 residues. The CDR3 protein is CASRKTSGRAVGDEQFF. CDR3 DNA sequence: TGTGCCAGCAGGAAGACTAGCGGGAGGGCCGTTGGAGATGAGCAGTTCTTC.